One sample yielded the 25 T cell receptor beta chains listed below, sequenced in a study of metastatic and nonmetastatic thyroid tumors. All patients reached thyroid surgery having received no treatment beforehand. Via MiXCR, TCRdb re-called the PCR reads. The sample records about 34,000 clones, roughly 35% being singletons. The sequencing sample was made of tumor tissue. The receptors were sampled from a female donor with papillary thyroid cancer or a benign thyroid nodule (not recorded which). Some clones in this sample may be carry-over from other donors' samples.

The chain combines TRBV30 with TRBJ1-2; D uncertain. V lost 2 bases and J lost 7, with 11 bases in between. The length of the CDR3 is 12 residues. CDR1 is GTSNPN, CDR2 SVGIG, per germline (reference sequence). The CDR3 coding sequence is TGTGCCTGGAGTTCCAGACATGGTGGCTACACCTTC. It is translated as CAWSSRHGGYTF.

This clone was seen a handful of times. The chain is built from TRBV2 and TRBJ1-2, with D hard to call. The germline gives CDR1 SNHLY, CDR2 FYNNEI. V lost 4 bases and J 4 bases, leaving 16 bases between the germline ends. This CDR3 has 15 residues. CDR3: CASSGGMANLYGYTF. CDR3 sequence (DNA): TGTGCCAGCAGTGGAGGGATGGCCAATCTCTATGGCTACACCTTC.

This clone appeared a few times. The gene calls are TRBV28 and TRBJ1-2; D may be TRBD1 (5 bases). The germline CDR1 and CDR2 sequences are MDHEN and SYDVKM. Trimming shortened V by 3 bases and J by 8 bases, and 13 bases separated the two germline ends. The CDR3 consists of 13 residues. The CDR3 reads CASSLRGLPGYTF. DNA of the CDR3: TGTGCCAGCAGTTTGAGGGGTCTTCCCGGCTACACCTTC.

This chain links TRBV12-3 or TRBV12-4 with TRBJ2-1; the D gene could be TRBD1 or TRBD2 (6 bases each). Trimming took 6 bases from V and 7 from J, leaving 19 bases between them. This CDR3 has 15 amino acids. DNA of the CDR3: TGTGCCAGCAGGGTGGGACAAACTGGAGGGAATGAGCAGTTCTTC. Protein: CASRVGQTGGNEQFF.

The gene calls are TRBV2 and TRBJ1-5; no firm D call. This CDR3 has 12 amino acids. Germline CDR1 is SNHLY and CDR2 is FYNNEI. V was shortened by 5 bases and J by 3 bases, with 5 bases between the two germline ends. CDR3 in amino acids: CASSTYNQPQHF. Here the CDR3 DNA reads TGTGCCAGCAGTACGTACAATCAGCCCCAGCATTTT. The full variable domain, with the rest looked up from reference TRBV2 and TRBJ1-5, is EPEVTQTPSHQVTQMGQEVILRCVPISNHLYFYWYRQILGQKVEFLVSFYNNEISEKSEIFDDQFSVERPDGSNFTLKIRSTKLEDSAMYFCASSTYNQPQHFGDGTRLSIL.

This clone showed up just a few times. The chain employs TRBV6-1 and TRBJ1-1; tentative D call: TRBD1 (5 bases). V lost 1 base to trimming and J lost 9 bases, with 12 bases between them. Germline V CDR1 and CDR2: MNHNS, SASEGT. The CDR3 consists of 13 residues. The chain's CDR3 is CASSEGGGRKAFF. The CDR3 DNA follows: TGTGCCAGCAGTGAAGGGGGGGGACGGAAAGCTTTCTTT.

V is TRBV7-8 and J is TRBJ1-6; D perhaps matches TRBD1 (5 bases). The germline CDR1 and CDR2 sequences are SGHVS and FQNEAQ. Trimming left V 5 bases short and J 9 bases short, with 11 bases between. This CDR3 contains 13 residues. The CDR3 DNA follows: TGTGCCAGCAGCCCCGGGGGGGGTTCACCCCTCCACTTT. Protein: CASSPGGGSPLHF.

This chain connects TRBV28 to TRBJ1-3; unclear D gene. The V end was cut by 2 bases, the J end by 5 bases, with 7 bases between. CDR3 size: 13 residues. Per germline, CDR1 MDHEN and CDR2 SYDVKM. CDR3 residues: CASSLIFRNTIYF. CDR3 sequence (DNA): TGTGCCAGCAGTTTAATATTTAGAAACACCATATATTTT.

This clone was seen a handful of times. The V gene is TRBV5-1, the J gene TRBJ2-6; D gene unclear. V lost 0 bases to trimming and J lost 2 bases, with 6 bases between them. This CDR3 contains 15 residues. Germline V gene data show CDR1 as SGHRS and CDR2 as YFSETQ. DNA of the CDR3: TGCGCCAGCAGCTTGGAAGGGCCTGGGGCCAACGTCCTGACTTTC. Its protein is CASSLEGPGANVLTF.

There are a few counts of this clone. The chain is built from TRBV6-1 and TRBJ1-5, with D possibly matching TRBD1 (6 bases). The V gene's germline CDR1 is MNHNS and CDR2 SASEGT. This CDR3 region has 14 residues. V lost 6 bases, J lost 3 bases, and 12 bases lay in between. The chain's CDR3 is CASSENRVNQPQHF. In DNA form, the CDR3 reads TGTGCCAGCAGCGAGAACAGGGTCAATCAGCCCCAGCATTTT.

J is TRBJ1-5 and V is TRBV19, with a tentative D call TRBD1 (5 bases). CDR1 and CDR2 (germline): LNHDA, SQIVND (reference sequence). V lost 5 bases, J lost 2 bases, and 16 bases lay in between. The CDR3 length is 16 residues. CDR3 sequence reads: CASSDTQGRRNQPQHF. The CDR3 DNA sequence: TGTGCCAGTAGTGACACCCAGGGTCGGCGCAATCAGCCCCAGCATTTT.

V and J are TRBV20-1 and TRBJ1-2; TRBD1 matches at 7 bases. Germline V gene sequence: CDR1 DFQATT, CDR2 SNEGSKA (reference sequence). The J segment lost 10 bases and the V segment lost 1 base, leaving 12 bases of the junction unmatched. This CDR3 spans 14 amino acids. As DNA, the CDR3 is TGCAGTGCTAGAGGAGGAGGGGGCGTCTTTGACTACACCTTC. The encoded protein is CSARGGGGVFDYTF.

The rearrangement links TRBV25-1 to TRBJ2-2; 9 bases line up with TRBD2. Germline lookup yields CDR1 MGHDK and CDR2 SYGVNS. The CDR3 totals 16 residues. Germline trimming cut 0 bases from V and 5 bases from J; bases unmatched to any gene: 4. The CDR3 DNA reads TGTGCCAGCAGTGAATATAGCGGGAGTGGAACCGGGGAGCTGTTTTTT. Translated: CASSEYSGSGTGELFF.

The chain links TRBV11-2 to TRBJ1-2; a weak D match, TRBD1 (5 bases). Trimming left V 5 bases short and J 2 bases short, with 18 bases between. The CDR3 runs to 16 residues. Germline CDR1 reads SGHAT; CDR2 reads FQNNGV. Here the CDR3 reads CASSKEGFGGNYGYTF. The CDR3 DNA sequence: TGTGCCAGCAGCAAAGAAGGGTTCGGGGGGAACTATGGCTACACCTTC.

The chain couples TRBV6-1 to TRBJ2-7; TRBD1 is a possible D gene (5 bases). Germline CDR1 MNHNS, CDR2 SASEGT. Trimming stripped 5 bases from V and 2 bases from J, with 16 bases between. The CDR3 totals 15 residues. The CDR3 DNA is TGTGCCAGCAGTTTATTGGTAGGGGCTCCCTACGAGCAGTACTTC. This sequence encodes CASSLLVGAPYEQYF.

In its sample, this clone was seen once. The chain joins TRBV7-9 to TRBJ2-1; no firm D call. CDR3 length: 13 amino acids. In germline, CDR1 is SEHNR, CDR2 FQNEAQ (reference sequence). Trimming removed 4 bases from V and 7 bases from J, with 11 bases in between. CDR3 amino acids: CASSSTRLNEQFF. For the CDR3, the DNA is TGTGCCAGCAGCTCTACCAGGCTGAATGAGCAGTTCTTC.

In nucleotides, the CDR3 is TGTGCCAGCAGCATCACTGCCGGGTACAGGGGGCAGGAGACCCAGTACTTC. It encodes CASSITAGYRGQETQYF. This chain joins TRBV5-6 and TRBJ2-5; 9 nucleotides agree with TRBD1. Germline V lookup: CDR1 SGHDT, CDR2 YYEEEE. The CDR3 runs to 17 residues. V trimming: 4 bases; J trimming: 5 bases; junction bases outside the gene matches: 15.

The gene calls are TRBV9 and TRBJ2-1; 13 positions match TRBD2. This CDR3 spans 19 amino acids. Looked up from germline, CDR1 is SGDLS and CDR2 is YYNGEE. Trimming removed 1 base from V and 1 base from J; junction bases left unmatched: 8. CDR3 nucleotide sequence: TGTGCCAGCAGCGTAACGGGACTAGCGGGGTTCTCATCCTACAATGAGCAGTTCTTC. Translated: CASSVTGLAGFSSYNEQFF.

The chain carries TRBV20-1 and TRBJ2-1; TRBD2 matches 13 bases. The V gene end was trimmed by 2 bases and the J gene end by 6 bases; junction bases not matched to a gene: 7. The CDR3 runs 16 residues. Germline V gives CDR1 DFQATT, CDR2 SNEGSKA (reference sequence). The DNA for the CDR3 is TGCAGTGCTAGATCCGGGACTAGCGGGATGGGCAATGAGCAGTTCTTC. It yields the protein CSARSGTSGMGNEQFF.

This clone has a handful of counts. The chain is built from TRBV28 and TRBJ2-3; perhaps TRBD1 as D (6 bases). Trimming stripped 5 bases from V and 6 bases from J, with 24 bases between. The CDR3 has 17 residues. Germline V gene sequence: CDR1 MDHEN, CDR2 SYDVKM. DNA of the CDR3: TGTGCCAGCAGTCCCTCAGGACAGACTTCCCTCAGGGATACGCAGTATTTT. Its protein is CASSPSGQTSLRDTQYF.

A remark on this clone: Other DNA sequences in the same sample also yield this CDR3. This chain's CDR3 is CASSYSRGHEQYF. The CDR3 DNA reads TGTGCCAGCAGTTATTCCAGGGGACACGAGCAGTACTTC. This chain links TRBV6-6 with TRBJ2-7, with D possibly TRBD1 on 6 matching bases. This CDR3 contains 13 residues. Per the germline V gene, CDR1 is MNHNY and CDR2 is SVGAGI (reference sequence). V lost 3 bases, J lost 5 bases, and 11 bases lay in between.

This clone appeared a few times. The chain recombines TRBV12-3 or TRBV12-4 with TRBJ2-1; 10 positions match TRBD2. The junction had 4 bases not matched to a gene; V was cut back by 3 bases and J by 5 bases. This CDR3 has 15 amino acids. The CDR3 reads CASSFWTSGHNEQFF. In DNA, the CDR3 is TGTGCCAGCAGTTTTTGGACTAGCGGTCACAATGAGCAGTTCTTC.

This clone was observed a handful of times. This could be a read error, since a much larger clone is one nucleotide away. This chain joins TRBV9 and TRBJ2-7; the match to TRBD2 covers 7 bases. The junction had 19 bases not matched to a gene; V was cut back by 4 bases and J by 9 bases. Germline lookup yields CDR1 SGDLS and CDR2 YYNGEE. CDR3 size: 16 residues. The CDR3: CASSPSVVTSFSGQYF. CDR3 coding DNA: TGTGCCAGCAGCCCTTCGGTGGTGACTAGCTTTTCCGGGCAGTACTTC.

This clone was picked up a small number of times. The gene calls are TRBV12-3 or TRBV12-4 and TRBJ1-2, with D hard to call. Deletions cut 2 bases from V and 8 bases from J, with 12 bases between. There are 13 residues in the CDR3. The CDR3 region is CASSLRATAGYTF. CDR3 nucleotides: TGTGCCAGCAGTTTAAGGGCGACCGCGGGCTACACCTTC.

This clone was counted only a few times. J is TRBJ1-6 and V is TRBV12-5; D is ambiguous. Germline V gene data show CDR1 as LGHNT and CDR2 as FRNRAP. The CDR3 is made up of 15 amino acids. The V gene lost 6 bases and the J gene lost 10 bases, with 19 bases spanning the gap. The CDR3 reads CASGSSILPESPLHF. CDR3 bases: TGTGCTAGTGGCTCCTCTATTCTTCCAGAGTCACCCCTCCACTTT.